Included here is one T cell receptor (beta chain) sequence, with context. The germline CDR1 and CDR2 sequences are MNHEY and SMNVEV (reference sequence). V shed 4 bases and J shed 0 bases, with 7 bases lying between them. CDR3 size: 14 residues. This sample stems from a study of T cell changes during pregnancy in multiple sclerosis. TCRdb's table, derived via immunoSEQ multiplex PCR, lists solely in-frame clones and lacks some. The repertoire consists of 100,000 or so clones, with roughly 92% occurring once and the leading ten covering more than 0.95%. The material sequenced was peripheral blood, taken in the second trimester of pregnancy. The V and J genes are TRBV27 and TRBJ1-3, with D uncertain. This receptor was taken from a female donor with multiple sclerosis, enrolled in a pregnancy study. CDR3 loop: CASSSASSGNTIYF. In nucleotides, the CDR3 is TGTGCCAGCAGTTCTGCTAGCTCTGGAAACACCATATATTTT.